This T cell receptor (beta chain) appears in the sequencing data of a study of T cells after yellow fever vaccination. Turning to the study itself: Any fraction with a low cell number was prepared using SMART-Seq v4 Ultra Low Input.

Points from the study as a whole: The study found a weaker secondary response that peaked faster, day 5 versus 15. Most clones from primary vaccination were detected again post-booster (96% CD4, roughly 85% CD8).

This clonotype showed up just a few times. Its antigen is unknown. V was trimmed by 1 base and J by 7 bases, leaving 11 bases between them. The CDR3 contains 13 residues. Looked up from germline, CDR1 is LGHNA and CDR2 is YSLEER. A 5'RACE template-switching step, the method used to make TCR cDNA, added a universal primer site and UMIs. Using its own MiXCR run on the 5' RACE reads, TCRdb lists one record per CDR3 protein. This sample has 300,000 to 350,000 distinct CDR3 sequences, with 3% to 4.5% found just once. The starting material was PBMCs, obtained 5 days after the yellow fever booster vaccination. This receptor was identified in a man between 18 and 29 years old who received the YFV17D yellow fever vaccine. The genes are TRBV4-3 and TRBJ2-7, with no clear D. CDR3 sequence: CASSQVFQTEQYF. CDR3 coding DNA: TGCGCCAGCAGCCAAGTGTTCCAGACAGAGCAGTACTTC.